The T cell receptor (beta chain) described here comes from a study of CD8 T cells in Susac syndrome. Study outcomes and limitations: The study admitted that it had a relatively small number of individuals in its TCR sequencing and HLA analysis.

When the RNA was reverse transcribed, random hexamers were used with an input of roughly 0.5 to 1 ug. The immunoSEQ assay covered 54 Vbeta and 13 Jbeta segments for CDR3. In TCRdb, the immunoSEQ multiplex PCR reads were re-called with MiXCR into one record per CDR3 protein. There are 40,000 to 55,000 distinct CDR3 sequences in the sample; nearly 95% occur only once, and 0.41% lies in the top ten. Sequencing targeted TCR beta in T cells from blood (CD8+ and CD4+). TEMRA cells were enriched by FACS, while CD8+ and CD4+ T cells were obtained through a negative isolation that was performed magnetically. As concerns this clonotype: Its antigen is currently unknown.

The receptor comes from a human donor in good health. Specimen: CD8+ T cells from PBMCs.

The CDR3 DNA sequence: TGCGCCAGCAGCTTGGTGCCGACAGGCGGCAATCAGCCCCAGCATTTT. It translates to CASSLVPTGGNQPQHF. The V and J genes are TRBV5-1 and TRBJ1-5; D might be TRBD1 (6 bases). Deletions cut 0 bases from V and 2 bases from J, with 12 bases between. Germline V gives CDR1 SGHRS, CDR2 YFSETQ. This CDR3 is 16 amino acids long. Combining the CDR3 with reference TRBV5-1 and TRBJ1-5 gives the whole variable domain KAGVTQTPRYLIKTRGQQVTLSCSPISGHRSVSWYQQTPGQGLQFLFEYFSETQRNKGNFPGRFSGRQFSNSRSEMNVSTLELGDSALYLCASSLVPTGGNQPQHFGDGTRLSIL.